The subject of this entry is one TCR beta chain. After removal of 3 bases from V and 7 bases from J, the junction contained 18 bases not matched to a gene. This CDR3 is 20 amino acids long. Germline assignment: CDR1 PRHDT and CDR2 FYEKMQ (reference sequence). The data were obtained in a study of blood T cell repertoires in COVID-19. Across the whole study: From the United States, Italy and Spain came samples of acute and convalescent COVID-19. In each case, the material was cDNA or gDNA derived from T cells, B-cell-depleted T cells, or PBMCs.

This table comes from immunoSEQ multiplex PCR, and its TCRdb copy is limited to in-frame clones, with some not included. The top ten hold over 0.75% of the sample, which has about 260,000 clones, about 87% seen once. The receptor was isolated from a man aged 50-60 years who had been exposed to COVID-19. Material for sequencing was PBMCs or T cells enriched from blood (not recorded which). This chain uses TRBV13 with TRBJ1-4; 12 bases align to TRBD1. The DNA for the CDR3 is TGTGCCAGCAGCTTTACATTTTTCGGGGACAGGGGGCTCGTTAGTGAAAAACTGTTTTTT. Translated: CASSFTFFGDRGLVSEKLFF.